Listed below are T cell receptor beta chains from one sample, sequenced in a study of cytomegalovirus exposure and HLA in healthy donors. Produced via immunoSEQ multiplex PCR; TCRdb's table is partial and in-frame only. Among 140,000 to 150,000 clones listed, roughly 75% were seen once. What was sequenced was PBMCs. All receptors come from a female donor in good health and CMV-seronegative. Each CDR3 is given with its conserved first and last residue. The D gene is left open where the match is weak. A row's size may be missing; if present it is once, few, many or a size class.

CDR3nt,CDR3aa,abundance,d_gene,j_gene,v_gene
TGTGCCAGCAGTTTATTCCCTCAGGGTAGCTCCTACAATGAGCAGTTCTTC,CASSLFPQGSSYNEQFF,NA,NA,TRBJ2-1,TRBV28
TGTGCCAGCAGTCCCAGCGGAATGAACACTGAAGCTTTCTTT,CASSPSGMNTEAFF,NA,NA,TRBJ1-1,TRBV6-6
TGCGCCAGCACCCAAAAAAGACAGCCGCTCACTGAAGCTTTCTTT,CASTQKRQPLTEAFF,NA,NA,TRBJ1-1,TRBV10-2
TGTGCCAGCAGCTTAGATCTAATAAATGAGCAGTTCTTC,CASSLDLINEQFF,NA,NA,TRBJ2-1,TRBV11-2
TGTGCCAGCAGCTTAGCAAGCGGGGGGATACAAGAGACCCAGTACTTC,CASSLASGGIQETQYF,NA,TRBD2,TRBJ2-5,TRBV7-2
TGCGCCAGCAGCCAAGGTTTAGCGGGGGGCTACGAGCAGTACTTC,CASSQGLAGGYEQYF,NA,TRBD2,TRBJ2-7,TRBV4-3
TGTGCCAGCAGCCCTCGGGGACTAGCGTTCGGCAGCTCCTACGAGCAGTACTTC,CASSPRGLAFGSSYEQYF,NA,TRBD2,TRBJ2-7,TRBV11-2
TGTGCCAGCAGTTCCAGGGTGACTGAAGCTTTCTTT,CASSSRVTEAFF,once,NA,TRBJ1-1,TRBV28
TGTGCCAGCAGCCACGGGACAAGTGTCTACGAGCAGTACTTC,CASSHGTSVYEQYF,NA,NA,TRBJ2-7,TRBV4-2
TGTGCCAGCAGCTTAGCGGGGCGGGTGGATACGCAGTATTTT,CASSLAGRVDTQYF,NA,NA,TRBJ2-3,TRBV7-3
TGCAGTGCTAGGGTCAGGGAAAAGGACACCTTC,CSARVREKDTF,NA,NA,TRBJ1-2,TRBV20-1
TGTGCCAGCAGTGAAGCGGGGGCGTATAATTCACCCCTCCACTTT,CASSEAGAYNSPLHF,NA,NA,TRBJ1-6,TRBV2
TGTGCCATCAGTGAGTCCGCGCGGGGGGACTACGAGCAGTACTTC,CAISESARGDYEQYF,NA,TRBD2,TRBJ2-7,TRBV10-3
TGTGCCAGCAGTGAGTCGAAGGTACAGGGTGGCTACACCTTC,CASSESKVQGGYTF,NA,NA,TRBJ1-2,TRBV6-1
TGTGCCACCATCCCCTACCGAGGCGGGGGCTCTGGAAACACCATATATTTT,CATIPYRGGGSGNTIYF,few,NA,TRBJ1-3,TRBV10-3
TGTGCCAGTAGTATTTGGGGCCAAGGAGAAAAACTGTTTTTT,CASSIWGQGEKLFF,NA,NA,TRBJ1-4,TRBV19
TGCGCCAGCGGAAAAACAGGGAATCCTGGAAACACCATATATTTT,CASGKTGNPGNTIYF,once,NA,TRBJ1-3,TRBV5-1
TGCGCCAGCTACGAACCATCGGAGGGGGAGCAGTACTTC,CASYEPSEGEQYF,NA,NA,TRBJ2-7,TRBV5-1
TGTGCCAGCAGTTTCAGTGGCGGCGACAATGAGCAGTTCTTC,CASSFSGGDNEQFF,NA,NA,TRBJ2-1,TRBV28
TGCGCCAGCAGCCAGGGTGGGGCGACAGATACGCAGTATTTT,CASSQGGATDTQYF,NA,NA,TRBJ2-3,TRBV5-1
TGTGCCAGCAGTGCGCAGGGACAGCATTCCGCTGAAGCTTTCTTT,CASSAQGQHSAEAFF,NA,TRBD1,TRBJ1-1,TRBV6-5
TGCGCCAGCAGCCCTATGTATCGGGGGATCTCCTCCTACAATGAGCAGTTCTTC,CASSPMYRGISSYNEQFF,NA,NA,TRBJ2-1,TRBV5-1
TGTGCCAGCAGCCTCAGGGGGTTCACAGATACGCAGTATTTT,CASSLRGFTDTQYF,NA,TRBD1,TRBJ2-3,TRBV7-6
TGTGCCAGCAGCCAACCCTCCCCCGGGACAGCAAGAAGGTTGTTTTTT,CASSQPSPGTARRLFF,few,TRBD1,TRBJ1-4,TRBV4-2